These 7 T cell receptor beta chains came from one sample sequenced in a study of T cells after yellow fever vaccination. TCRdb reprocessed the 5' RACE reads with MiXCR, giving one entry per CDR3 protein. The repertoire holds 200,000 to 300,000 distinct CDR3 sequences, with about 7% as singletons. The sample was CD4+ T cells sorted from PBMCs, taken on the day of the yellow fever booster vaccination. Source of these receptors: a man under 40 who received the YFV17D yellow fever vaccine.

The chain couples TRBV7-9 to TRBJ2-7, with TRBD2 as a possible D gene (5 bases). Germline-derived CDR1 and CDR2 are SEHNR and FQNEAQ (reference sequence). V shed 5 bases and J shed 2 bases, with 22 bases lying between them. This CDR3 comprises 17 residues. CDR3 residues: CASSQDSWQEVAYEQYF. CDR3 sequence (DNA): TGTGCCAGCAGCCAGGACTCTTGGCAGGAAGTGGCCTACGAGCAGTACTTC.

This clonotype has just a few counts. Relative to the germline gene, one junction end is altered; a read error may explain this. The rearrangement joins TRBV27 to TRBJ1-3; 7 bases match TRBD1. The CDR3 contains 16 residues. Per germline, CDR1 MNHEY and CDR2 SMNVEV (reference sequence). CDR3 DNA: TGTGCCAGCAGTCCAAAAGACAGGGCGGACCGAAACACCATGTATTTT. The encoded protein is CASSPKDRADRNTMYF.

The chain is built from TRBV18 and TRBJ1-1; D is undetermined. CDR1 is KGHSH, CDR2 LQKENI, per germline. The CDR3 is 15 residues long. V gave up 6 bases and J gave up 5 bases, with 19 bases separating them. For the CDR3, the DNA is TGTGCCAGCTCCCCAACGGCAGGAGGGCGGACTGAAGCTTTCTTT. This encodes CASSPTAGGRTEAFF.

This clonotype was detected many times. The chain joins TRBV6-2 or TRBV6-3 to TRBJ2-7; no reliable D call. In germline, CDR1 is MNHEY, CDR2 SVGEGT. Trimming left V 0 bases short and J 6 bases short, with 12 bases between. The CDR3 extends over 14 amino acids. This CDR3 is CASSYSKQDSEQYF. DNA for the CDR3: TGTGCCAGCAGTTACTCGAAGCAGGATAGCGAGCAGTACTTC.

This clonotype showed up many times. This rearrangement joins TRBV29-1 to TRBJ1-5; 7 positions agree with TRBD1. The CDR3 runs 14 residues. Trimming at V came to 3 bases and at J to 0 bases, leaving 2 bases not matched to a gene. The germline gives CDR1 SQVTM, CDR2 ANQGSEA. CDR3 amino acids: CSVDRQGSNQPQHF. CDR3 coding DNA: TGCAGCGTTGACAGACAGGGTAGCAATCAGCCCCAGCATTTT. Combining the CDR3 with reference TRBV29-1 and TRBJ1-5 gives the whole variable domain SAVISQKPSRDICQRGTSLTIQCQVDSQVTMMFWYRQQPGQSLTLIATANQGSEATYESGFVIDKFPISRPNLTFSTLTVSNMSPEDSSIYLCSVDRQGSNQPQHFGDGTRLSIL.

Here the CDR3 reads CSARGPAELNTGELFF. The CDR3 DNA reads as TGCAGTGCTAGAGGTCCGGCAGAGCTAAACACCGGGGAGCTGTTTTTT. The chain links TRBV20-1 to TRBJ2-2; no clear D. The germline gives CDR1 DFQATT, CDR2 SNEGSKA (reference sequence). V was pared by 1 base and J by 2 bases, with 14 bases between. The CDR3 contains 16 residues.

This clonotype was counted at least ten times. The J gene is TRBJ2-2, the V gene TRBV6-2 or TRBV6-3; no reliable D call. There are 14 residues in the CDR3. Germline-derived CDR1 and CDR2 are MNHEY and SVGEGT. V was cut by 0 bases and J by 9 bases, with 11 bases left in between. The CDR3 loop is CASSYSPSRRELFF. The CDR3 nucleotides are TGTGCCAGCAGTTACTCGCCTTCCAGACGGGAGCTGTTTTTT.